This TCR beta chain was sequenced in a study of blood T cell repertoires in COVID-19. Enrollees, about 18 to 90 years old, lived in fewer than 25 US areas. The assay was immunoSEQ multiplex PCR, and TCRdb's table has in-frame clones only and misses some. The sample includes approximately 300,000 clones, approximately 85% of them seen just once. V lost 8 bases and J lost 1, with 12 bases in between. Looked up from germline, CDR1 is LNHDA and CDR2 is SQIVND (reference sequence). The CDR3 has 13 residues. Many counts were recorded for this clone. Source material: PBMCs or T cells enriched from blood (not recorded which). The rearrangement links TRBV19 to TRBJ2-7, with a possible D match to TRBD1 (7 bases). The origin of this receptor is a woman aged 25 to 39 who had recovered from COVID-19. CDR3 DNA sequence: TGTGCCAGTCAGGGGGGCTGGTCCTACGAGCAGTACTTC. Translated, it gives CASQGGWSYEQYF. Variable domain in full (rest from reference TRBV19 and TRBJ2-7): DGGITQSPKYLFRKEGQNVTLSCEQNLNHDAMYWYRQDPGQGLRLIYYSQIVNDFQKGDIAEGYSVSREKKESFPLTVTSAQKNPTAFYLCASQGGWSYEQYFGPGTRLTVT.